Below, 21 T cell receptor beta chains from the same sample are listed, as sequenced in a study of blood T cell repertoires in COVID-19. Sequencing was performed with immunoSEQ multiplex PCR; in TCRdb, only in-frame clones are kept and a portion is missing. The sample yields over 65,000 clones, over 70% seen once. Material: peripheral blood. These receptors came from a woman in her thirties or forties with active or convalescent COVID-19.

This clone was found many times. This chain connects TRBV9 to TRBJ2-1; 14 nucleotides line up with TRBD2. With 3 bases clipped from V and 9 bases from J, the junction kept 5 bases outside the gene matches. This CDR3 region has 15 residues. CDR1 is SGDLS, CDR2 YYNGEE, per germline. CDR3 bases: TGTGCCAGCAGCGCCGGGACTAGCGGGAGTGTTGAGCAGTTCTTC. It yields the protein CASSAGTSGSVEQFF.

The chain links TRBV7-2 to TRBJ1-3, with a weak D call TRBD1 (6 bases). The CDR3 loop spans 16 amino acids. Deletions cut 2 bases from V and 0 bases from J, with 11 bases between. Germline V gene data show CDR1 as SGHTA and CDR2 as FQGNSA. The CDR3 here is CASSLLKGDSGNTIYF. The CDR3 DNA follows: TGTGCCAGCAGCTTATTAAAGGGGGACTCTGGAAACACCATATATTTT.

The CDR3 protein is CAWSVRGFTEAFF. The CDR3 DNA reads TGTGCCTGGAGTGTCAGGGGGTTCACTGAAGCTTTCTTT. V is TRBV30 and J is TRBJ1-1; 7 nucleotides align to TRBD1. With 0 bases clipped from V and 4 bases from J, the junction kept 2 bases outside the gene matches. CDR1 GTSNPN and CDR2 SVGIG come from the germline V gene (reference sequence). CDR3 size: 13 residues.

This chain links TRBV3-1 (or the pseudogene TRBV3-2) with TRBJ1-6; D ambiguous. The V gene lost 5 bases and the J gene lost 7 bases, with 12 bases spanning the gap. There are 14 residues in the CDR3. CDR1 is LGHDT and CDR2 is YNNKEL in the germline V gene (reference sequence). CDR3 sequence reads: CASSNTRRNSPLHF. The CDR3 DNA is TGTGCCAGCAGCAACACTAGACGGAATTCACCCCTCCACTTT.

This chain uses TRBV5-1 with TRBJ2-2, with D possibly being TRBD1 (7 bases). Trimming shortened V by 5 bases and J by 4 bases, and 12 bases separated the two germline ends. The V gene's germline CDR1 is SGHRS and CDR2 YFSETQ. The CDR3 totals 14 residues. DNA of the CDR3: TGCGCCAGCAGATACAGGGGAGGCACCGGGGAGCTGTTTTTT. Amino acids: CASRYRGGTGELFF.

The CDR3 sequence: CASSNRGRGEKLFF. The CDR3 DNA follows: TGTGCCAGTAGTAACAGGGGGCGCGGTGAAAAACTGTTTTTT. This chain connects TRBV19 to TRBJ1-4; 9 bases agree with TRBD1. The CDR3 loop spans 14 amino acids. Germline CDR1 and CDR2: LNHDA and SQIVND (reference sequence). The V and J ends lost 4 bases and 7 bases, in that order; junction bases with no gene match: 4.

The chain has TRBV7-9 and TRBJ1-1, with D hard to call. This CDR3 has 13 amino acids. Germline V gene data show CDR1 as SEHNR and CDR2 as FQNEAQ (reference sequence). Trimming took 1 base from V and 10 from J, leaving 13 bases between them. The chain's CDR3 is CASSLVGEVVAFF. CDR3 coding DNA: TGTGCCAGCAGCTTAGTGGGCGAAGTGGTAGCTTTCTTT. Full variable domain (outside the CDR3, taken from reference TRBV7-9 and TRBJ1-1): DTGVSQNPRHKITKRGQNVTFRCDPISEHNRLYWYRQTLGQGPEFLTYFQNEAQLEKSRLLSDRFSAERPKGSFSTLEIQRTEQGDSAMYLCASSLVGEVVAFFGQGTRLTVV.

The chain is built from TRBV11-2 and TRBJ1-6, with a tentative D call TRBD1 (5 bases). This CDR3 is 14 amino acids long. The germline V gene has CDR1 SGHAT and CDR2 FQNNGV. Trimming took 5 bases from V and 7 from J, leaving 12 bases between them. CDR3 nucleotides: TGTGCCAGCAGCATTGGGGAGGGGAATTCACCCCTCCACTTT. Amino acid sequence: CASSIGEGNSPLHF.

The chain combines TRBV10-3 with TRBJ1-2; no reliable D call. In germline, CDR1 is ENHRY, CDR2 SYGVKD. This CDR3 is built from 14 residues. V was clipped by 8 bases and J by 2 bases, with 15 bases between them. CDR3 region: CAIDPDGKNYGYTF. CDR3 DNA: TGTGCCATCGACCCCGACGGGAAAAACTATGGCTACACCTTC.

The chain has TRBV24-1 and TRBJ1-1, with TRBD1 identical over 7 bases. V lost 2 bases, J lost 4 bases, and 6 bases stayed unmatched. There are 15 residues in the CDR3. The germline CDR1 and CDR2 sequences are KGHDR and SFDVKD. The CDR3: CATSDSRTGFTEAFF. As DNA, the CDR3 is TGTGCCACCAGTGATTCCCGGACAGGATTCACTGAAGCTTTCTTT.

This clone was seen more than once but under ten times. CDR3 in amino acids: CASSLTMGGSISSPLHF. DNA for the CDR3: TGTGCCAGCAGTTTGACCATGGGAGGCAGTATTAGTTCACCCCTCCACTTT. V gene TRBV27 combines with J gene TRBJ1-6, with D unclear. This CDR3 has 17 residues. V lost 3 bases and J 9 bases, leaving 21 bases between the germline ends. Germline V lookup: CDR1 MNHEY, CDR2 SMNVEV (reference sequence).

The gene calls are TRBV12-3 or TRBV12-4 and TRBJ1-2; D unresolved. Trimming cost V 3 bases and J 3 bases, with 8 bases left between them. CDR3 length equals 13 residues. The CDR3 DNA sequence: TGTGCCAGCAGTTTCGCGGAGTACTATGGCTACACCTTC. Translation gives CASSFAEYYGYTF.

Here the CDR3 reads CAWIGTSGGGLESRHETQYF. CDR3 coding DNA: TGTGCCTGGATCGGGACTAGCGGGGGGGGCCTAGAATCCCGCCATGAGACCCAGTACTTC. This chain joins TRBV30 and TRBJ2-5, with 16 bases identical to TRBD2. Trimming took 4 bases from V and 5 from J; bases not matched to a gene: 19. The germline CDR1 and CDR2 sequences are GTSNPN and SVGIG (reference sequence). The CDR3 length is 20 residues.

This clone was counted once. The V and J genes are TRBV11-1 and TRBJ2-1, with TRBD2 identical over 8 bases. In germline, CDR1 is SGHAT, CDR2 FQDESV (reference sequence). J was trimmed by 11 bases and V by 4 bases; bases with no gene match: 13. The CDR3 sequence is 15 residues long. The CDR3 DNA reads as TGTGCCAGCAGCTCCGGGACTAGGGGGTGGGTTCAGCAGTTCTTC. This sequence encodes CASSSGTRGWVQQFF. The variable domain in full, completed from reference TRBV11-1 and TRBJ2-1, reads EAEVAQSPRYKITEKSQAVAFWCDPISGHATLYWYRQILGQGPELLVQFQDESVVDDSQLPKDRFSAERLKGVDSTLKIQPAELGDSAMYLCASSSGTRGWVQQFFGPGTRLTVL.

This CDR3 reads CASSLGGQGYGYTF. CDR3 DNA: TGTGCCAGCAGTTTAGGCGGACAGGGATATGGCTACACCTTC. This sequence joins TRBV28 and TRBJ1-2; 8 nucleotides agree with TRBD1. J lost 5 bases, V lost 2 bases, and 4 bases had no gene match. Germline CDR1 and CDR2: MDHEN and SYDVKM. The CDR3 is 14 amino acids.

The chain joins TRBV28 to TRBJ1-4; D gene uncertain. CDR1 is MDHEN and CDR2 is SYDVKM in the germline V gene. CDR3 length: 12 amino acids. With 3 bases removed from V and 6 bases from J, the gap between germline ends came to 5 bases. CDR3 sequence reads: CASSFGDEKLFF. As DNA, the CDR3 is TGTGCCAGCAGTTTCGGGGATGAAAAACTGTTTTTT.

The chain is built from TRBV7-9 and TRBJ2-5; D gene uncertain. V lost 2 bases and J 4 bases, leaving 8 bases between the germline ends. Looked up from germline, CDR1 is SEHNR and CDR2 is FQNEAQ (reference sequence). CDR3 length equals 13 residues. The CDR3, as DNA: TGTGCCAGCAGCTTATCGGGTAGAGAGACCCAGTACTTC. It codes for CASSLSGRETQYF.

The J gene is TRBJ2-1, the V gene TRBV5-1; 7 nucleotides agree with TRBD2. Germline assignment: CDR1 SGHRS and CDR2 YFSETQ. The CDR3 is made up of 15 amino acids. V shed 0 bases and J 9 bases; nucleotides not matched to a gene: 9. The CDR3 sequence is CASSLGGTTAGEQFF. CDR3 DNA sequence: TGCGCCAGCAGCTTGGGGGGGACTACCGCAGGTGAGCAGTTCTTC.

The chain joins TRBV4-2 to TRBJ1-1, with 9 bases lining up with TRBD1. Germline loops: CDR1 LGHNA, CDR2 YNFKEQ. This CDR3 is built from 15 residues. The V and J ends lost 2 bases and 3 bases, in that order; junction bases with no gene match: 4. This CDR3 is CASSQKQGAYTEAFF. The CDR3 region has the DNA TGTGCCAGCAGCCAAAAACAGGGGGCGTACACTGAAGCTTTCTTT.

The chain recombines TRBV27 with TRBJ2-2; maybe TRBD2 (6 bases). Looked up from germline, CDR1 is MNHEY and CDR2 is SMNVEV (reference sequence). The CDR3 consists of 14 residues. The V end lost 5 bases, the J end lost 5 bases, and 12 bases lay between the germline ends. The CDR3 loop reads CASSPILATGELFF. The CDR3 DNA is TGTGCCAGCAGTCCAATTCTAGCGACCGGGGAGCTGTTTTTT.

In this sample, this clone turned up a few times. The chain is built from TRBV2 and TRBJ1-2, with unresolved D. This CDR3 is 13 amino acids long. V gave up 4 bases and J gave up 5 bases, with 11 bases separating them. The germline CDR1 and CDR2 sequences are SNHLY and FYNNEI. CDR3 residues: CASSATVTYGYTF. The CDR3 region has the DNA TGTGCCAGCAGTGCCACAGTCACTTATGGCTACACCTTC. Filled out from reference TRBV2 and TRBJ1-2, the complete variable domain reads EPEVTQTPSHQVTQMGQEVILRCVPISNHLYFYWYRQILGQKVEFLVSFYNNEISEKSEIFDDQFSVERPDGSNFTLKIRSTKLEDSAMYFCASSATVTYGYTFGSGTRLTVV.